This is a list of T cell receptor beta chains from one sample in a study of blood T cell repertoires in COVID-19. Assay: immunoSEQ multiplex PCR; the TCRdb copy retains only in-frame clones and omits some. The sample has around 100,000 clones; approximately 86% are singletons. Sequenced: peripheral blood. Every receptor here comes from a man aged 80 or over with acute or convalescent COVID-19. Both conserved end residues are part of each CDR3. D genes are given only for firm matches. Expanded clones get a size class; other rows say once, few or many, or leave the size out.

clone_size j_call v_call d_call cdr3_nt cdr3_aa
. TRBJ2-7 TRBV5-8 TRBD2 TGTGCCAGCACCATGGGGGGGTCTAACTCCTACGAGCAGTACTTC CASTMGGSNSYEQYF
. TRBJ1-6 TRBV28 . TGTGCCAGCAGTTTAACACCCAGGAATTCACCCCTCCACTTT CASSLTPRNSPLHF
. TRBJ2-3 TRBV28 . TGTGCCAGCAGCTCTGGACAGCGCACAGATACGCAGTATTTT CASSSGQRTDTQYF
. TRBJ2-6 TRBV15 . TGTGCCACCAGCAGAGCGGGCTCTGGGGCCAACGTCCTGACTTTC CATSRAGSGANVLTF
. TRBJ2-7 TRBV7-2 TRBD1 TGTGCCAGCAGCAATTCCGGGACAGGGGGCGAGCAGTACTTC CASSNSGTGGEQYF
. TRBJ2-7 TRBV9 TRBD1 TGTGCCAGCAGCCCAGGGGGTCGGAGCTCCTACGAGCAGTACTTC CASSPGGRSSYEQYF
. TRBJ2-7 TRBV1 . TGCACCAGCAGCCGCCACAGACCCTACGAGCAGTACTTC CTSSRHRPYEQYF
. TRBJ2-3 TRBV11-3 TRBD2 TGTGCCAGCAGCACTGGGACTAGCGGCCCCACAGATACGCAGTATTTT CASSTGTSGPTDTQYF
once TRBJ2-2 TRBV6-5 TRBD2 TGTGCCAGCAGTCGACTAGCGGGAAGCACCGGGGAGCTGTTTTTT CASSRLAGSTGELFF
. TRBJ1-1 TRBV9 TRBD1 TGTGCCAGCAGCGTCCGGGACAGTTATAGTGAAGCTTTCTTT CASSVRDSYSEAFF
once TRBJ2-2 TRBV2 . TGTGCCAGCACCCTTGAGCGGGCAAACACCGGGGAGCTGTTTTTT CASTLERANTGELFF
. TRBJ1-1 TRBV12-3/TRBV12-4 TRBD1 TGTGCCAGCAGCCGTGGACAGGACCGTGAAGCTTTCTTT CASSRGQDREAFF
. TRBJ2-4 TRBV9 . TGTGCCAGCAGCGTATCCGGGAGCTTCGACATTCAGTACTTC CASSVSGSFDIQYF
. TRBJ1-1 TRBV6-5 TRBD1 TGTGCCAGCAAGAGGACAGGGCGGAACACTGAAGCTTTCTTT CASKRTGRNTEAFF
. TRBJ2-6 TRBV7-2 TRBD1 TGTGCCAGCAGCTTAAATCTGGGGACAGGGGGGACTGGGGCCAACGTCCTGACTTTC CASSLNLGTGGTGANVLTF
. TRBJ1-1 TRBV6-5 . TGTGCCACTACCCTCCGGGGATCGGGGAACACTGAAGCTTTCTTT CATTLRGSGNTEAFF
. TRBJ1-1 TRBV28 . TGTGCCAGCGGAAACAGCTTAATGAACACTGAAGCTTTCTTT CASGNSLMNTEAFF
. TRBJ1-2 TRBV11-2 . TGTGCCAGCAGCTTAGATTATTCCGCGCGAATTTATGGCTACACCTTC CASSLDYSARIYGYTF
. TRBJ1-1 TRBV28 . TGTGCCAGCACCAGGAGCGGGACTGAAGCTTTCTTT CASTRSGTEAFF
. TRBJ2-1 TRBV27 TRBD2 TGTGCCAGCACCACGCCGGGACTAGTTCGCAATGAGCAGTTCTTC CASTTPGLVRNEQFF
once TRBJ2-7 TRBV2 TRBD1 TGTGCCAGCAACGGAGGACAGGGCGGCGAGCAGTACTTC CASNGGQGGEQYF
. TRBJ2-1 TRBV28 TRBD2 TGTGCCAGTCGGGGCGGGGGGAGATACAATGAGCAGTTCTTC CASRGGGRYNEQFF
few TRBJ2-7 TRBV18 TRBD2 TGTGCCAGCTCCCCAGCCTTTGGGCGCGTCGGGACTAGCTCCTACGAGCAGTACTTC CASSPAFGRVGTSSYEQYF
. TRBJ2-7 TRBV5-5 . TGTGCCAGCAGCCCCACGGACAGCCCATACGAGCAGTACTTC CASSPTDSPYEQYF
. TRBJ2-7 TRBV6-5 . TGTGCCAGCAGCAGACAGGAGTCCTACGAGCAGTACTTC CASSRQESYEQYF
. TRBJ2-5 TRBV21-1 . TGTGCCAGCAGCCCAGGACAGGGGGTCCCCTGGCTGGGGACCCAGTACTTC CASSPGQGVPWLGTQYF
. TRBJ1-5 TRBV27 TRBD1 TGTGCCAGCAGTTTATCGGGACAGCGCAATCAGCCCCAGCATTTT CASSLSGQRNQPQHF
. TRBJ2-5 TRBV9 TRBD1 TGTGCCAGCAGCCTAGGACAGGGCCAAGAGACCCAGTACTTC CASSLGQGQETQYF
once TRBJ2-1 TRBV5-6 . TGTGCCAGCAGGAACCGGGACTTCAGCTCCTACAATGAGCAGTTCTTC CASRNRDFSSYNEQFF
. TRBJ2-7 TRBV5-1 . TGCGCCAGCAGCTTGGAGGGGAATGCCTACGAGCAGTACTTC CASSLEGNAYEQYF
. TRBJ1-4 TRBV9 . TGTGCCAGCAGCTCAGGTTCCGATAATGAAAAACTGTTTTTT CASSSGSDNEKLFF
. TRBJ1-3 TRBV3-1/TRBV3-2 TRBD1 TGTGCCAGCACACCACCCGGGACAGAGCACTCTGGAAACACCATATATTTT CASTPPGTEHSGNTIYF
. TRBJ1-4 TRBV23-1 TRBD1 TGCGCCAGCTCCAATGGCTACCGAGGACAGGGGGATGAAAAACTGTTTTTT CASSNGYRGQGDEKLFF
. TRBJ2-5 TRBV7-9 TRBD2 TGTGCCTCGCTCCTGACTAGCGGGAAAGAGACCCAGTACTTC CASLLTSGKETQYF
. TRBJ2-2 TRBV5-1 TRBD1 TGCGCCAGCAGCTTGACGGGACAGGGCTCCACCGGGGAGCTGTTTTTT CASSLTGQGSTGELFF